This entry concerns a single T cell receptor (beta chain). The antigen remains undetermined. The PCR used 60 Vbeta and 13 Jbeta primers. Sequenced by immunoSEQ multiplex PCR; TCRdb stores in-frame clones only, minus some. The sample has fewer than 250,000 clones, 65% to 80% seen once. The sample originates from a study of cytomegalovirus exposure and HLA in healthy donors. Study findings and constraints: Generally TCR sequences proved uncommon, though certain public TCRs appeared in numerous donors.

Trimming stripped 2 bases from V and 5 bases from J, with 10 bases between. CDR3 length: 13 amino acids. Germline loops: CDR1 SEHNR, CDR2 FQNEAQ (reference sequence). The specimen sequenced was PBMCs. The chain couples TRBV7-9 to TRBJ2-7, with D uncertain. The source of this sequence is a man between 25 and 39 years old in good health and CMV-seropositive. The CDR3 sequence is CASSLPLTDEQYF. The CDR3 region has the DNA TGTGCCAGCAGCTTACCGCTAACGGACGAGCAGTACTTC.